This T cell receptor (beta chain) was found in a study of blood T cells in healthy people across ages. This CDR3 is built from 14 residues. Overall study findings and caveats: When one million T cells were used, diversity estimates were thought to be underestimates. Unknown donor CMV status possibly confounded expanded clonotype changes.

With a J-beta primer mix and a sample-barcoded 5' primer, a second PCR ran about 7 to 11 cycles. TCRdb passed the 5' RACE reads through MiXCR, listing each CDR3 protein once. The sample records around 1,500,000 distinct CDR3 sequences, around two fifths being singletons. This clonotype was counted once. What it binds is unknown. The J gene is TRBJ2-5, the V gene TRBV12-3 or TRBV12-4; TRBD1 is a possible D gene (7 bases). The J call may not be correct, given that the DNA end is closer to TRBJ2-7. The sequencing input was blood. The TCR originated in a woman between 18 and 29 years old in good health. The CDR3 here is CASSFTGGTDEQYF. CDR3 DNA: TGTGCCAGCAGTTTCACAGGAGGGACAGACGAGCAGTACTTC.